This paragraph reports one T cell receptor (beta chain). The entry originates in a study of blood T cell repertoires in COVID-19. The wider study: The United States, Italy and Spain provided the acute and convalescent COVID-19 samples. PBMCs, B-cell-depleted T cells, or T cells provided the cDNA or gDNA that made up the material.

The Seattle patients, enrolled during active infection, were followed longitudinally. The CDR3 runs 14 residues. V lost 2 bases to trimming and J lost 2 bases, with 7 bases between them. Germline lookup yields CDR1 KGHSH and CDR2 LQKENI. Original processing notes: It was from reference gene primer amplification that nucleated cell counts were estimated. Here immunoSEQ multiplex PCR was the method, and the copy in TCRdb shows in-frame clones only, minus some. That table gives V, J and clone size, and the DNA gave D and trimming. The table has just over 250,000 clones, about 90% seen once; the top ten hold about 9.4%.

The sample was peripheral blood. This chain joins TRBV18 and TRBJ2-1; a possible D gene is TRBD1 (5 bases). The sequence came from a woman aged 70-85 years with COVID-19, enrolled during active disease. The CDR3 nucleotides read TGTGCCAGCTCACCAACAGGCACCTACAATGAGCAGTTCTTC. It yields the protein CASSPTGTYNEQFF.